This TCR beta chain was retrieved from a study of T and B cells in COVID-19 patients. Each TRB amplification used about 250-550 ng of genomic DNA from blood. BIOMED2 TRB-A/B primer pools were used in multiplex TRB PCR. TCRdb reanalysed the multiplex PCR reads using MiXCR and keeps one entry per CDR3 protein. Here the sample spans about 15,000 distinct CDR3 sequences, roughly 29% being singletons. In this sample, this clonotype turned up a few times. There are 12 residues in the CDR3. Germline V gene data show CDR1 as MNHNS and CDR2 as SASEGT. V lost 8 bases and J lost 4, with 11 bases in between. V is TRBV6-1 and J is TRBJ1-2; no definite D call. This sequence was found in a human donor who had recovered from COVID-19. The specimen was blood. The CDR3 region has the DNA TGTGCCAGCCGGTTGGGGAGCTATGGCTACACCTTC. Protein product: CASRLGSYGYTF.